The 5 T cell receptor beta chains reported below all come from one sample, sequenced in a study of patients and donors after allogeneic stem cell transplantation. TCRdb itself ran the RT-PCR reads through MiXCR, one entry per CDR3 protein. Seen here are fewer than 95,000 distinct CDR3 sequences, approximately 5% observed once, and the top ten hold less than 3%. The sequenced sample was blood, either unsorted or a sorted T cell fraction (not recorded which). These receptors were obtained from a human donor who was either an allogeneic HSCT recipient or a stem cell or donor lymphocyte infusion donor (not recorded which). It is not recorded whose cells these are; they may come from a transplant donor.

Of note for this clonotype: Possible read error: a much larger clone is one base away. The rearrangement joins TRBV6-2 or TRBV6-3 to TRBJ1-5; 9 nucleotides match TRBD1. Germline-derived CDR1 and CDR2 are MNHEY and SVGEGT. CDR3 size: 13 residues. The CDR3 DNA follows: TGTGCCAGCAGACGACAGGGGGACCAGCCCCGGCATTTT. It yields the protein CASRRQGDQPRHF.

This rearrangement joins TRBV11-2 to TRBJ2-1; D might be TRBD1 or TRBD2, each matching 5 bases. The length of the CDR3 is 16 residues. The V end was cut by 5 bases, the J end by 8 bases, with 22 bases between. The V gene's germline CDR1 is SGHAT and CDR2 FQNNGV. Written as DNA, the CDR3 is TGTGCCAGCAGCCGAGGGTCAGGGAGAACGGGCGATGAGCAGTTCTTC. Translating it yields CASSRGSGRTGDEQFF.

This clonotype was counted many times. This chain uses TRBV5-8 with TRBJ2-1; 7 bases map to TRBD2. Losses at the gene ends were 0 bases for V and 3 bases for J; bases not matched to a gene: 9. The CDR3 runs 17 residues. Germline V lookup: CDR1 SGHTS, CDR2 YDEGEE. The CDR3 loop reads CASSLASGKPGYNEQFF. CDR3 nucleotide sequence: TGTGCCAGCAGCTTGGCTAGCGGCAAACCAGGCTACAATGAGCAGTTCTTC.

This clonotype came up many times. The chain couples TRBV5-1 to TRBJ2-2, with 7 nucleotides matching TRBD1. V lost 3 bases, J lost 1 base, and 3 bases stayed unmatched. Germline V gene data show CDR1 as SGHRS and CDR2 as YFSETQ. This CDR3 region has 15 residues. CDR3 DNA: TGCGCCAGCAGCTCGGACAGGTGGAACACCGGGGAGCTGTTTTTT. The encoded protein is CASSSDRWNTGELFF.

In the case of this clonotype: A much larger clone is a single base away; this may be a read error. The rearrangement joins TRBV28 to TRBJ1-1; D perhaps matches TRBD1 (5 bases). Trimming took 5 bases from V and 2 from J, leaving 15 bases between them. The CDR3 extends over 15 amino acids. Germline V gives CDR1 MDHEN, CDR2 SYDVKM. The CDR3: CASSRATAINTEAFF. In DNA form, the CDR3 reads TGTGCCAGCAGTCGCGCGACAGCAATTAACACTGAAGCTTTCTTT.